The rows below give T cell receptor beta chains drawn from one sample of a study of OX40 agonist ivuxolimab in advanced cancers. The repertoire was sequenced with immunoSEQ multiplex PCR; TCRdb's copy has only in-frame clones and lacks some. The sample shows about 63,000 clones, 80% to 90% of them seen only once. The sample here was CD4+ or CD8+ T cells sorted from blood, taken in a trial of the OX40 agonist ivuxolimab. The receptor set was obtained from an adult with an advanced solid tumor such as melanoma, head and neck, liver or kidney cancer. The CDR3 runs from the conserved cysteine through the conserved F or W. A D gene is named only where the DNA matches it firmly. Clone sizes are given selectively: once, few, many, or a class where the clone is expanded.

d_call j_call v_call clone_size cdr3_nt cdr3_aa
- TRBJ1-4 TRBV28 - TGTGCCAGCAGTCTGGCAGGGGCAGGGGTGAGAGAAAAACTGTTTTTT CASSLAGAGVREKLFF
TRBD1 TRBJ1-6 TRBV5-1 - TGCGCCAGCAGCTTTTCGGGGACAGGGACTGAGCCCCTCCACTTT CASSFSGTGTEPLHF
- TRBJ2-1 TRBV9 - TGTGCCAGCAGCGTAGACGGGGCCTACAATGAGCAGTTCTTC CASSVDGAYNEQFF
- TRBJ2-7 TRBV6-5 - TGTGCCAGTTCCGGGACCCAAACCTACGAGCAGTACTTC CASSGTQTYEQYF
TRBD1 TRBJ1-5 TRBV9 - TGTGCCAGCGGCGTGGGGACAGGGGGATCCAATCAGCCCCAGCATTTT CASGVGTGGSNQPQHF
- TRBJ2-1 TRBV5-6 - TGTGCCAGCAGCTTTGGTTCCTACAATGAGCAGTTCTTC CASSFGSYNEQFF
- TRBJ2-5 TRBV18 once TGTGCCAGCTCACCGGGAGGAGGGGAGACCCAGTACTTC CASSPGGGETQYF
TRBD1 TRBJ2-3 TRBV18 - TGTGCCAGCTCAGAGGGACAGCCAGATACGCAGTATTTT CASSEGQPDTQYF
- TRBJ2-1 TRBV6-1 - TGTGCCAGCAGTGAAGGATCCGGGACTGGTTCTTATGAGCAGTTCTTC CASSEGSGTGSYEQFF
- TRBJ2-7 TRBV6-5 - TGTGCCAGCAGTTACTCGTGGGCAGGGATGAACTACGAGCAGTACTTC CASSYSWAGMNYEQYF
TRBD1 TRBJ1-1 TRBV18 - TGTGCCAGCTCACCGGGACAGGGGGTATTAGGCACTGAAGCTTTCTTT CASSPGQGVLGTEAFF
TRBD1 TRBJ1-4 TRBV5-1 - TGCGCCAGCAGCTTAAGAACAGGGGAAGAAAAACTGTTTTTT CASSLRTGEEKLFF
TRBD1 TRBJ2-5 TRBV12-5 - TGTGCTAGTGGGGACGGACAGGGCCAAGAGACCCAGTACTTC CASGDGQGQETQYF
- TRBJ1-1 TRBV6-1 - TGTGCCAGCAGACGAAACACTGAAGCTTTCTTT CASRRNTEAFF
- TRBJ2-3 TRBV7-9 - TGTGCCAGCAGCGGGCTAAGCACAGATACGCAGTATTTT CASSGLSTDTQYF
TRBD1 TRBJ1-2 TRBV2 - TGTGCCAGCAGTCGGGAAACAGGGGTAGATGGCTACACCTTC CASSRETGVDGYTF
- TRBJ2-1 TRBV12-5 - TGTGCTAGTGGTTTTGGGGGGTTTGATGAGCAGTTCTTC CASGFGGFDEQFF
TRBD2 TRBJ2-3 TRBV28 - TGTGCCAGCAGTCCGACTAGCGGGGGTTACTACCACCCCACAGATACGCAGTATTTT CASSPTSGGYYHPTDTQYF
- TRBJ2-5 TRBV7-2 - TGTGCCAGCAGCTCTTCCGGGCCAGCAGAGACCCAGTACTTC CASSSSGPAETQYF
- TRBJ2-7 TRBV28 - TGTGCCAGCAAACCACGAGGGTTCGAGCAGTACTTC CASKPRGFEQYF
- TRBJ1-5 TRBV21-1 - TGTGCCAGTCAGGACAGAGCTCAGCCCCAGCATTTT CASQDRAQPQHF
- TRBJ1-2 TRBV11-2 few TGTGCCAGCAGCTCTCGGGGGCGAGGCTACACCTTC CASSSRGRGYTF
- TRBJ2-4 TRBV11-2 - TGTGCCAGCAGCTTAGTTTGGACAGAAAACATTCAGTACTTC CASSLVWTENIQYF
TRBD2 TRBJ2-3 TRBV5-1 few TGCGCCAGCAGCTTGGGTAGCGGGGGGGCCCGCACAGATACGCAGTATTTT CASSLGSGGARTDTQYF
- TRBJ1-2 TRBV6-5 - TGTGCCAGCAGCCCTAAGGGGCCAGCTCGGGGCTACACCTTC CASSPKGPARGYTF
TRBD1 TRBJ1-2 TRBV6-5 - TGTGCCAGCACCCCGGGACAGGGCGTAGGGGGCTACACCTTC CASTPGQGVGGYTF
- TRBJ1-4 TRBV28 - TGTGCCAGCAGTTTATTAGGCACGGGGGAAAAACTGTTTTTT CASSLLGTGEKLFF
- TRBJ2-2 TRBV11-3 once TGTGCCAGCAGCCAACCACGCTCCGGGGAGCTGTTTTTT CASSQPRSGELFF
- TRBJ1-4 TRBV5-1 once TGCGCCAGCAGCTTGGCCCGAGGGGGAAGGGGTGAAAAACTGTTTTTT CASSLARGGRGEKLFF
TRBD1 TRBJ2-7 TRBV5-4 - TGTGCCAGCAGCTTAACAGGGGGCCTCTCCTACGAGCAGTACTTC CASSLTGGLSYEQYF
TRBD1 TRBJ1-5 TRBV5-1 - TGCGCCAGCAGTCACCGGGACAGGGGCAATCAGCCCCAGCATTTT CASSHRDRGNQPQHF
TRBD2 TRBJ2-1 TRBV29-1 - TGCAGCGTCCTCCGACTAGCGGGGGTAATGTATGAGCAGTTCTTC CSVLRLAGVMYEQFF
TRBD2 TRBJ2-7 TRBV5-4 - TGTGCCAGCAGCTTCAGAGCGGGGGCGACCTACGAGCAGTACTTC CASSFRAGATYEQYF
- TRBJ1-4 TRBV15 - TGTGCCACCAGCAGAGGTGGGGCAGGGCGAAATGAAAAACTGTTTTTT CATSRGGAGRNEKLFF
- TRBJ2-2 TRBV5-1 - TGCGCCAGCAGCTTGTCGGGGACCGGGGAGCTGTTTTTT CASSLSGTGELFF
- TRBJ2-1 TRBV9 - TGTGCCAGCAGCGCGACATCGGAGTCCTACAATGAGCAGTTCTTC CASSATSESYNEQFF
- TRBJ2-3 TRBV5-4 - TGTGCCAGCAGCTTGAAGGACACAGATACGCAGTATTTT CASSLKDTDTQYF
- TRBJ1-1 TRBV28 - TGTGCCACTTGTCCCTCAAGGGGCCGGGTCACTGAAGCTTTCTTT CATCPSRGRVTEAFF
TRBD1 TRBJ1-2 TRBV11-2 - TGTGCCAGCAGCTTCGGACAGGGAGAGGGCTACACCTTC CASSFGQGEGYTF
- TRBJ2-7 TRBV10-3 - TGTGCCATCAGTGGAGGACCCGTGGGCTCCTACGAGCAGTACTTC CAISGGPVGSYEQYF
TRBD2 TRBJ2-2 TRBV5-1 - TGCGCCAGCAGCATCGGACTAGCGGGAGCCGGGGAGCTGTTTTTT CASSIGLAGAGELFF
TRBD2 TRBJ2-5 TRBV7-2 - TGTGCCAGCAGCCGGGAGGCCGGAGAGCAGACCCAGTACTTC CASSREAGEQTQYF
TRBD2 TRBJ2-3 TRBV19 few TGTGCCAGTAGTATAAGAGGCGGGAGGGAAAACACAGATACGCAGTATTTT CASSIRGGRENTDTQYF
- TRBJ2-7 TRBV6-5 - TGTGCCAGCAGTTACGGGGGTTCCGCCTACGAGCAGTACTTC CASSYGGSAYEQYF
- TRBJ2-7 TRBV7-6 - TGTGCCAGCAGCTCTTACCGTGGTGTGGGGGAGCAGTACTTC CASSSYRGVGEQYF
- TRBJ1-3 TRBV10-3 - TGTGCCATCAGTGCCGGGACATTTGGAAACACCATATATTTT CAISAGTFGNTIYF
- TRBJ1-5 TRBV5-6 - TGTGCCAGCAGCCTCGGTAGATGGGTCGATCAGCCCCAGCATTTT CASSLGRWVDQPQHF
- TRBJ1-1 TRBV6-6 once TGTGCCAGCGGGACTGGAACTGAAGCTTTCTTT CASGTGTEAFF
- TRBJ1-4 TRBV7-9 - TGTGCCAGCAGCGATGCTCCTGACGGCCCTCGGAATGAAAAACTGTTTTTT CASSDAPDGPRNEKLFF
TRBD1 TRBJ2-7 TRBV4-1 - TGCGCCAGCAGCCAAGTTACGTGGCAGGGGGACCGCGACGAGCAGTACTTC CASSQVTWQGDRDEQYF
- TRBJ1-2 TRBV29-1 - TGCAGCGTTGACTTACGGGGAGCTCAGGGCTACACCTTC CSVDLRGAQGYTF
TRBD2 TRBJ2-2 TRBV19 - TGTGCCAGTAGTATCCCCACTAGCGGGGACTTCACCGGGGAGCTGTTTTTT CASSIPTSGDFTGELFF
TRBD2 TRBJ2-7 TRBV11-2 - TGTGCCAGCACCCCGGGAGGTGGGACCATCTACGAGCAGTACTTC CASTPGGGTIYEQYF